The 2 T cell receptor beta chains listed next were all sequenced from one sample in a study of blood T cell repertoires in COVID-19. Only in-frame clones appear in the TCRdb table, and some are missing; sequencing was by immunoSEQ multiplex PCR. The sample consists of approximately 350,000 clones, 65% to 85% of them appearing once. The material sequenced was peripheral blood. Receptors were obtained from a man aged 25 to 40 with active or convalescent COVID-19.

The rearrangement links TRBV7-9 to TRBJ1-5; the D is unclear. CDR1 SEHNR and CDR2 FQNEAQ come from the germline V gene (reference sequence). The CDR3 consists of 13 residues. Trimming took off 3 bases at V and 0 bases at J, with 3 bases between the two ends. In DNA form, the CDR3 reads TGTGCCAGCAGCTTTAATAGCAATCAGCCCCAGCATTTT. Encoded protein: CASSFNSNQPQHF. Supplemented by reference TRBV7-9 and TRBJ1-5, the full variable domain reads DTGVSQNPRHKITKRGQNVTFRCDPISEHNRLYWYRQTLGQGPEFLTYFQNEAQLEKSRLLSDRFSAERPKGSFSTLEIQRTEQGDSAMYLCASSFNSNQPQHFGDGTRLSIL.

The chain has TRBV6-5 and TRBJ2-7; 7 bases are a match to TRBD1. There are 13 residues in the CDR3. Unmatched junction bases numbered 6, after V lost 6 bases and J lost 4 bases. Germline V gene data show CDR1 as MNHEY and CDR2 as SVGAGI. The CDR3 sequence: CASRRGGPYEQYF. In nucleotides, the CDR3 is TGTGCCAGCAGACGAGGGGGCCCGTACGAGCAGTACTTC.